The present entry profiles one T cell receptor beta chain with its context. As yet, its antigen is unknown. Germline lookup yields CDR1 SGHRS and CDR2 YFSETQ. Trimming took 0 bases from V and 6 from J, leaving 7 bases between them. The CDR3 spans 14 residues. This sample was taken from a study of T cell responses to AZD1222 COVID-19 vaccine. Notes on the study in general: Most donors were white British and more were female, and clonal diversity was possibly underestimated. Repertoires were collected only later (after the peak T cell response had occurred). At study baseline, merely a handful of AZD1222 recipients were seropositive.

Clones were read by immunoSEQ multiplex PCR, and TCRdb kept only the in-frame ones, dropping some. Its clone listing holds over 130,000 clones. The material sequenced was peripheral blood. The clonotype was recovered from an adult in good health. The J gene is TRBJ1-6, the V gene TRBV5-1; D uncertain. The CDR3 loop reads CASSLGAANSPLHF. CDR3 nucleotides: TGCGCCAGCAGCTTGGGGGCAGCTAATTCACCCCTCCACTTT.